This T cell receptor (beta chain) was sequenced in a study of beta chain features in type 1 diabetes. Since all of the isolated RNA was reverse transcribed, expressed TCRB transcripts were what got sequenced. Sequenced by immunoSEQ multiplex PCR; TCRdb stores in-frame clones only, minus some. The data hold almost 350,000 clones, with less than 9.5% observed a single time. This clone was seen at least ten times. Source material: central memory CD4+ T cells from blood. This clonotype was obtained from a woman aged 18-30 years in good health.

The CDR3 reads CASTHIDARGYTF. DNA for the CDR3: TGTGCCAGTACCCATATAGACGCACGTGGCTACACCTTC. J is TRBJ1-2 and V is TRBV19, with no clear D. The CDR3 length is 13 residues. Trimming took 7 bases from V and 7 from J, leaving 16 bases between them. CDR1 is LNHDA, CDR2 SQIVND, per germline (reference sequence).